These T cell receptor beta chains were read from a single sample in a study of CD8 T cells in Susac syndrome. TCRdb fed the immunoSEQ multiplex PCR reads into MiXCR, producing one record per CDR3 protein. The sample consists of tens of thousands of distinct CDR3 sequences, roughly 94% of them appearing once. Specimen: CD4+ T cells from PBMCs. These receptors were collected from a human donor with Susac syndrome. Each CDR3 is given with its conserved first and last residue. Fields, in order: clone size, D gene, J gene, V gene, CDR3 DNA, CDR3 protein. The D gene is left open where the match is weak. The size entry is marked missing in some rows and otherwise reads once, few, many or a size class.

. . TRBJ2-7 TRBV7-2 TGTGCCAGCAGTCTCTACTACGAGCAGTACTTC CASSLYYEQYF
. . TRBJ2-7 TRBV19 TGTGCCAGTAGTTCTTCAGGGAGCTCCTACGAGCAGTACTTC CASSSSGSSYEQYF
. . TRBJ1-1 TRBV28 TGTGCCAGCTCATGGCAGGGAAACACTGAAGCTTTCTTT CASSWQGNTEAFF
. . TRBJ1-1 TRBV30 TGTGCCTGGGACGGGTCAGGGTACGCTTTCTTT CAWDGSGYAFF
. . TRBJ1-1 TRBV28 TGTGCCAGCAGTCCCCCAGGGTTTAACACTGAAGCTTTCTTT CASSPPGFNTEAFF
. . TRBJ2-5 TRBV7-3 TGTGCCAGCAGCGAACTCAACCGCCAAGAGACCCAGTACTTC CASSELNRQETQYF
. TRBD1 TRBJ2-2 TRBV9 TGTGCCAGCAGCCCCCGGGACAGGGGGCTTGGCGGGGAGCTGTTTTTT CASSPRDRGLGGELFF
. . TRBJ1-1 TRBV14 TGTGCCAGCAGCCCTATCCGGTTCACTGAAGCTTTCTTT CASSPIRFTEAFF
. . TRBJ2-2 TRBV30 TGTGCCTGGAGTCAACTAGGGCCGCCGAACACCGGGGAGCTGTTTTTT CAWSQLGPPNTGELFF
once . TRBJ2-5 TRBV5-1 TGCGCCAGCAGCCCGACCCAGGGTCAAGAGACCCAGTACTTC CASSPTQGQETQYF
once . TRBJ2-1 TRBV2 TGTGCCAGCAGTGAGCAGGGGATGGGTGAGCAGTTCTTC CASSEQGMGEQFF
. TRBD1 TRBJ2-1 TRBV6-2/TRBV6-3 TGTGCCAGCAGTTATCCCCCGGCAGGGGGACCCTACAATGAGCAGTTCTTC CASSYPPAGGPYNEQFF
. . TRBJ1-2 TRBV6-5 TGTGCCAGCAGGACAAACTATGGCTACACCTTC CASRTNYGYTF
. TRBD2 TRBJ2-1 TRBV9 TGTGCCAGCAGTCATGGACTAGCGGTCTACAATGAGCAGTTCTTC CASSHGLAVYNEQFF
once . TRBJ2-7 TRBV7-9 TGTGCCAGCAACCTGGGGGACTCGCGCTCCTACGAGCAGTACTTC CASNLGDSRSYEQYF
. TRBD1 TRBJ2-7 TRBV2 TGTGCCAGCAGTGAAATTGGACAGGGCTACGAGCAGTACTTC CASSEIGQGYEQYF
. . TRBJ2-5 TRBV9 TGTGCCAGCAGCGTAGCGGGGACCCCGCAAGAGACCCAGTACTTC CASSVAGTPQETQYF
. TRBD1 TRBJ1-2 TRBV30 TGTGCCTGGAGTGAGCTCCGGGACAGGGGGCAGAGTGTCTCCTACTATGGCTACACCTTC CAWSELRDRGQSVSYYGYTF
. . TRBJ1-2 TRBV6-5 TGTGCCAGCAGGAGGGGGGTTGGGATCTATGGCTACACCTTC CASRRGVGIYGYTF
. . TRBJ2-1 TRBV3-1 TGTGCCAGCAGCTTCGGGGGAAGCTCCTACAATGAGCAGTTCTTC CASSFGGSSYNEQFF
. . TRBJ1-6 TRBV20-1 TGCAGTGCTAGTGGGAGCTTACTCAATAATTCACCCCTCCACTTT CSASGSLLNNSPLHF
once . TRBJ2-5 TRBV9 TGTGCCAGCAGCGTGGGCGGGGGCCGACAAGAGACCCAGTACTTC CASSVGGGRQETQYF
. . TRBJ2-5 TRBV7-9 TGTGCCAGCAGCTTAGCCCCCAAGGAGACCCAGTACTTC CASSLAPKETQYF
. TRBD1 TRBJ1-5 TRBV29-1 TGCAGCGTTTTTCAGGGGGGAGATCAGCCCCAGCATTTT CSVFQGGDQPQHF
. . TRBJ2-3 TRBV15 TGTGCCACCAGCAGAGATAACGGACTGACAGATACGCAGTATTTT CATSRDNGLTDTQYF
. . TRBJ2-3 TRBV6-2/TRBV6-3 TGTGCCAGCAGTTACGTAATAGCGACAGATACGCAGTATTTT CASSYVIATDTQYF
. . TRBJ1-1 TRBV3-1 TGTGCCAGCAGCCAAGGTAAGGGAGCCGAAGCTTTCTTT CASSQGKGAEAFF